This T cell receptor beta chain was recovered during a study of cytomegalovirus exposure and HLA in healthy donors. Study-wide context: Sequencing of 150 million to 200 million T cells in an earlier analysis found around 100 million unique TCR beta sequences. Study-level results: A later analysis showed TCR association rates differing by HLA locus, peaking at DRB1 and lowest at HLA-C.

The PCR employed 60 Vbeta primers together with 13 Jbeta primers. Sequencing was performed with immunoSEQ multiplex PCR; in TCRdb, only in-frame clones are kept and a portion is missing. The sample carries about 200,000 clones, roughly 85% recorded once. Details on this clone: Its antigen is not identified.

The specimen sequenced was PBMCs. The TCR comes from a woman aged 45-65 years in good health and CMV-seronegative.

CDR3 coding DNA: TGTGCCATCAGAGCGGAGGGGCGGGATAATTCACCCCTCCACTTT. This translates into CAIRAEGRDNSPLHF. This chain joins TRBV10-3 and TRBJ1-6, with a tentative D call TRBD1 (5 bases). V was clipped by 6 bases and J by 5 bases, with 14 bases between them. The germline V gene has CDR1 ENHRY and CDR2 SYGVKD. CDR3 length equals 15 residues.